This TCR beta chain was recovered during a study of blood T cell repertoires in COVID-19 (dated by TCRdb to 2020 to 2021). Describing the broader study: The collaborator samples originated in the United States, Italy and Spain and spanned the acute and convalescent phases of COVID-19. Nearly every sample came with metadata listing a de-identified subject ID, COVID-19 status, age in years and sex. The dataset comprised deeply sampled blood TCRbeta repertoires from subjects exposed to, actively infected with, or recovered from COVID-19. Where HLA class I and class II types were available, the types were taken from metadata supplied by the sample provider, not from assay-based typing. Samples came from the ongoing ImmuneRACE study (first 160 participants) plus 1,254 subjects from 6 global collaborators. The repertoires were released in a freely available public database intended as a resource for research on the immune response to SARS-CoV-2. The prospective study material was composed of cDNA or gDNA derived from T cells, B-cell-depleted T cells, or PBMCs. Broad study findings and their caveats: Clinical and demographic metadata were provided uncurated, with the amount varying by source and participant.

TCRbeta CDR3 regions were amplified from genomic DNA using the immunoSEQ Assay, a bias-controlled multiplex PCR. Processing in the source paper ran as follows. Nucleated cell counts per sample were estimated from amplification of reference gene primers within the assay. Sequence reads were collapsed and filtered to measure the absolute abundance of every unique TCRbeta CDR3 rearrangement. For each sample, productive Simpson clonality was calculated as the square root of Simpson's diversity index across productive rearrangements. The clones in this table, taken by TCRdb from immuneACCESS, are in-frame only. Not every clone is retained; where verified, under half of the shortfall comes from an unresolved V gene, and the cause of the rest is unknown. The V and J calls and clone size are taken from that table; D and trimming were inferred from the DNA. The sample table shows around 130,000 clones, and 87% are seen once. The ten most abundant clones make up over 3.5% of the sample.

On this clone itself: Its specific antigen is unknown. Base qualities are missing; no much larger clone stands one base away.

Collaborating institutions collected whole blood in K2EDTA tubes following their own protocols. For TCRbeta analysis, collaborator samples were shipped as frozen whole blood, as isolated PBMCs, or as DNA extracted from either sample type. The CDR3 sequence holds 14 residues, the cysteine and phenylalanine included. The sequence is cut down to CDR3 DNA, 42 bases in frame from base 1. The V end loses 6 bases and the J end loses 5 bases, and a stretch of 13 bases separates them. CDR1 and CDR2 (KGHSH, LQKENI) derive from the germline V gene. Input material: peripheral blood. Here the chain combines TRBV18 and TRBJ1-4, and perhaps TRBD1 as D gene, on 6 matching bases. This receptor was identified in an older woman with acute or convalescent COVID-19. The sequenced DNA: TGTGCCAGCTCCCCGGGACACAGAAATGAAAAACTGTTTTTT. It is translated as CASSPGHRNEKLFF. The variable domain in full, with residues beyond the CDR3 obtained from the reference TRBV18 and TRBJ1-4 genes, is NAGVMQNPRHLVRRRGQEARLRCSPMKGHSHVYWYRQLPEEGLKFMVYLQKENIIDESGMPKERFSAEFPKEGPSILRIQQVVRGDSAAYFCASSPGHRNEKLFFGSGTQLSVL.